In its sample, the clone carrying this TCR beta chain was seen a few times. Its antigen is currently unknown. This record comes from a study of OX40 agonist ivuxolimab in advanced cancers. Overall study context: Partial responses were recorded for three patients, including one with hepatocellular carcinoma and two with cutaneous melanoma.

Some clones are missing from TCRdb's copy, which holds only in-frame ones; the method was immunoSEQ multiplex PCR. Here the sample spans 75,000 to 95,000 clones, 70% to 85% being singletons. Study-level results: Averaging showed that CD8+ T cells had more expanded clones than CD4+ did. In the 0.1 to 3.0 mg/kg range, CD4+ and CD8+ blood T cells had expanded clonally by week 6.

V shed 4 bases and J shed 0 bases, with 7 bases lying between them. The CDR3 has 14 amino acids. The germline CDR1 and CDR2 sequences are SGDLS and YYNGEE. This TCR derives from an adult with an advanced solid tumor such as melanoma, head and neck, liver or kidney cancer. The rearrangement links TRBV9 to TRBJ2-2; D unresolved. The sequencing here drew on CD4+ or CD8+ T cells sorted from blood, taken in a trial of the OX40 agonist ivuxolimab. The DNA of the CDR3 is TGTGCCAGCAGCTCGGGTTCGAACACCGGGGAGCTGTTTTTT. This translates into CASSSGSNTGELFF.